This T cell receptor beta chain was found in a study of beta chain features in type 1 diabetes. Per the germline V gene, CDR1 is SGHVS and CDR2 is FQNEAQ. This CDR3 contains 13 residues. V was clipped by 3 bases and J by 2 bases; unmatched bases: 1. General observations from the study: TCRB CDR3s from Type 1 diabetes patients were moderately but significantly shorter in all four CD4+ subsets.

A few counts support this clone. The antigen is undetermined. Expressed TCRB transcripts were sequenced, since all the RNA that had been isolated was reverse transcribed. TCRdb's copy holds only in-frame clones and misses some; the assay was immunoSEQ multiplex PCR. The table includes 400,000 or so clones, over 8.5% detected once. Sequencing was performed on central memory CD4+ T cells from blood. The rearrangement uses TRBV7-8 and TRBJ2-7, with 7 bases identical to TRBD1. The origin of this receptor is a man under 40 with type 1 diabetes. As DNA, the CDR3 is TGTGCCAGCAGCTTCGGGACAGCCTACGAGCAGTACTTC. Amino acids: CASSFGTAYEQYF.